This is a list of T cell receptor beta chains from one sample in a study of blood T cell repertoires in COVID-19. Data came from immunoSEQ multiplex PCR; TCRdb stores just in-frame clones and leaves some out. The table lists 200,000 to 250,000 clones, 80% to 90% of them singletons. The source material was PBMCs or T cells enriched from blood (not recorded which). Source of these receptors: a man between 18 and 35 years old with acute COVID-19. The CDR3 runs from the conserved cysteine through the conserved F or W. The D gene is left open where the match is weak. Part of the rows lack a size; the others show once, few, many or a class for expanded clones.

cdr3_length: 17; d_call: TRBD2; v_call: TRBV24-1; clone_size: NA; j_call: TRBJ2-3; cdr3_aa: CATSATGLAGVADTQYF; cdr3_nt: TGTGCCACCAGTGCGACAGGACTAGCGGGAGTAGCAGATACGCAGTATTTT
cdr3_length: 15; d_call: NA; v_call: TRBV6-5; clone_size: NA; j_call: TRBJ1-5; cdr3_aa: CASRSGRERNQPQHF; cdr3_nt: TGTGCCAGCAGGAGTGGAAGGGAGCGCAATCAGCCCCAGCATTTT
cdr3_length: 13; d_call: NA; v_call: TRBV30; clone_size: NA; j_call: TRBJ2-7; cdr3_aa: CAWTPELYYEQYF; cdr3_nt: TGTGCCTGGACCCCAGAACTTTACTACGAGCAGTACTTC
cdr3_length: 19; d_call: NA; v_call: TRBV21-1; clone_size: NA; j_call: TRBJ2-5; cdr3_aa: CASSKISAHRGRAQETQYF; cdr3_nt: TGTGCCAGCAGCAAAATCTCCGCCCACAGGGGGAGGGCACAAGAGACCCAGTACTTC
cdr3_length: 21; d_call: NA; v_call: TRBV21-1; clone_size: NA; j_call: TRBJ2-1; cdr3_aa: CASSILRRKGPTPSSYNEQFF; cdr3_nt: TGTGCCAGCAGCATTCTGAGGAGGAAGGGCCCGACGCCGAGCTCCTACAATGAGCAGTTCTTC
cdr3_length: 13; d_call: NA; v_call: TRBV7-8; clone_size: NA; j_call: TRBJ1-4; cdr3_aa: CASSPGGQEKLFF; cdr3_nt: TGTGCCAGCAGCCCGGGGGGGCAGGAAAAACTGTTTTTT
cdr3_length: 17; d_call: NA; v_call: TRBV24-1; clone_size: NA; j_call: TRBJ2-6; cdr3_aa: CATSDTTGSSGANVLTF; cdr3_nt: TGTGCCACCAGTGATACCACAGGTAGCTCTGGGGCCAACGTCCTGACTTTC
cdr3_length: 16; d_call: NA; v_call: TRBV4-3; clone_size: NA; j_call: TRBJ1-2; cdr3_aa: CASSQEFAGLDYGYTF; cdr3_nt: TGCGCCAGCAGCCAAGAGTTTGCCGGACTAGACTATGGCTACACCTTC
cdr3_length: 15; d_call: TRBD1; v_call: TRBV18; clone_size: NA; j_call: TRBJ1-3; cdr3_aa: CASSPEGAPENTIYF; cdr3_nt: TGTGCCAGCTCACCAGAGGGGGCGCCCGAAAACACCATATATTTT
cdr3_length: 15; d_call: TRBD2; v_call: TRBV7-3; clone_size: once; j_call: TRBJ2-7; cdr3_aa: CASSLLAGASYEQYF; cdr3_nt: TGTGCCAGCAGCTTACTAGCGGGAGCATCCTACGAGCAGTACTTC
cdr3_length: 14; d_call: TRBD1; v_call: TRBV28; clone_size: NA; j_call: TRBJ2-1; cdr3_aa: CASRPGQVTNEQFF; cdr3_nt: TGTGCCAGCAGACCGGGACAGGTCACGAATGAGCAGTTCTTC
cdr3_length: 17; d_call: TRBD1; v_call: TRBV14; clone_size: NA; j_call: TRBJ2-7; cdr3_aa: CASSQPWGQGASYEQYF; cdr3_nt: TGTGCCAGCAGCCAACCTTGGGGACAGGGGGCGTCCTACGAGCAGTACTTC
cdr3_length: 13; d_call: NA; v_call: TRBV19; clone_size: NA; j_call: TRBJ1-2; cdr3_aa: CASSPTDNYGYTF; cdr3_nt: TGTGCCAGTAGTCCGACAGACAACTATGGCTACACCTTC
cdr3_length: 13; d_call: NA; v_call: TRBV2; clone_size: NA; j_call: TRBJ2-2; cdr3_aa: CASRNTNTGELFF; cdr3_nt: TGTGCCAGCCGCAACACGAACACCGGGGAGCTGTTTTTT
cdr3_length: 16; d_call: NA; v_call: TRBV4-2; clone_size: NA; j_call: TRBJ2-2; cdr3_aa: CASSQDLYLNTGELFF; cdr3_nt: TGTGCCAGCAGCCAAGACTTGTATCTTAACACCGGGGAGCTGTTTTTT
cdr3_length: 15; d_call: NA; v_call: TRBV30; clone_size: NA; j_call: TRBJ1-6; cdr3_aa: CAWSVLGSYNSPLHF; cdr3_nt: TGTGCCTGGAGTGTACTCGGCTCCTATAATTCACCCCTCCACTTT
cdr3_length: 13; d_call: TRBD2; v_call: TRBV29-1; clone_size: NA; j_call: TRBJ2-7; cdr3_aa: CSARTSGGGEQYF; cdr3_nt: TGCAGCGCTCGGACTAGCGGAGGGGGGGAGCAGTACTTC
cdr3_length: 13; d_call: TRBD2; v_call: TRBV2; clone_size: once; j_call: TRBJ2-1; cdr3_aa: CASQREGSHEQFF; cdr3_nt: TGTGCCAGCCAGCGGGAGGGTAGCCATGAGCAGTTCTTC
cdr3_length: 16; d_call: NA; v_call: TRBV30; clone_size: NA; j_call: TRBJ1-3; cdr3_aa: CAWSPTGYYSGNTIYF; cdr3_nt: TGTGCCTGGAGCCCCACAGGCTACTACTCTGGAAACACCATATATTTT
cdr3_length: 15; d_call: NA; v_call: TRBV28; clone_size: NA; j_call: TRBJ2-5; cdr3_aa: CASSSEEGAQETQYF; cdr3_nt: TGTGCCAGCAGTTCCGAGGAGGGGGCTCAAGAGACCCAGTACTTC
cdr3_length: 15; d_call: TRBD2; v_call: TRBV3-1/TRBV3-2; clone_size: NA; j_call: TRBJ2-3; cdr3_aa: CASSPAGACTDTQYF; cdr3_nt: TGTGCCAGCAGCCCAGCGGGAGCCTGCACAGATACGCAGTATTTT
cdr3_length: 14; d_call: NA; v_call: TRBV11-3; clone_size: NA; j_call: TRBJ2-3; cdr3_aa: CASSLAEITDTQYF; cdr3_nt: TGTGCCAGCAGCTTAGCGGAGATCACAGATACGCAGTATTTT
cdr3_length: 15; d_call: TRBD2; v_call: TRBV11-2; clone_size: NA; j_call: TRBJ2-7; cdr3_aa: CASRTIASGSYEQYF; cdr3_nt: TGTGCCAGCAGGACAATTGCTAGCGGGAGCTACGAGCAGTACTTC
cdr3_length: 17; d_call: TRBD1; v_call: TRBV24-1; clone_size: NA; j_call: TRBJ1-4; cdr3_aa: CATSDSGTGELHEKLFF; cdr3_nt: TGTGCCACCAGTGACTCTGGGACAGGGGAACTCCATGAAAAACTGTTTTTT
cdr3_length: 17; d_call: TRBD2; v_call: TRBV11-3; clone_size: NA; j_call: TRBJ2-1; cdr3_aa: CASSLGSRTSAYNGQFF; cdr3_nt: TGTGCCAGCAGCTTGGGCAGCAGGACTAGCGCGTACAATGGGCAGTTCTTC
cdr3_length: 16; d_call: TRBD1; v_call: TRBV27; clone_size: NA; j_call: TRBJ1-1; cdr3_aa: CASSEGTGIMNTEAFF; cdr3_nt: TGTGCCAGCAGTGAGGGGACAGGGATTATGAACACTGAAGCTTTCTTT
cdr3_length: 13; d_call: NA; v_call: TRBV29-1; clone_size: NA; j_call: TRBJ1-1; cdr3_aa: CSVMADTYTEAFF; cdr3_nt: TGCAGCGTGATGGCAGACACGTACACTGAAGCTTTCTTT
cdr3_length: 14; d_call: NA; v_call: TRBV28; clone_size: few; j_call: TRBJ2-7; cdr3_aa: CASSPSGAHYEQYF; cdr3_nt: TGTGCCAGCAGTCCCTCAGGGGCTCATTACGAGCAGTACTTC
cdr3_length: 19; d_call: TRBD1; v_call: TRBV19; clone_size: NA; j_call: TRBJ1-4; cdr3_aa: CASSTFGHRGGRSNEKLFF; cdr3_nt: TGTGCCAGTAGTACGTTTGGCCACAGGGGAGGTAGATCTAATGAAAAACTGTTTTTT
cdr3_length: 16; d_call: TRBD1; v_call: TRBV7-9; clone_size: NA; j_call: TRBJ1-6; cdr3_aa: CASSLDPGQGPSPLHF; cdr3_nt: TGTGCCAGCAGCTTAGACCCGGGACAGGGACCATCACCCCTCCACTTT
cdr3_length: 15; d_call: NA; v_call: TRBV28; clone_size: once; j_call: TRBJ1-2; cdr3_aa: CASSLNLVGLYGYTF; cdr3_nt: TGTGCCAGCAGTTTAAATCTCGTGGGCCTTTATGGCTACACCTTC
cdr3_length: 14; d_call: NA; v_call: TRBV4-3; clone_size: NA; j_call: TRBJ1-1; cdr3_aa: CASSQATTFTEAFF; cdr3_nt: TGCGCCAGCAGCCAAGCGACAACTTTCACTGAAGCTTTCTTT
cdr3_length: 15; d_call: TRBD1; v_call: TRBV7-6; clone_size: NA; j_call: TRBJ2-5; cdr3_aa: CASSHVYGTEETQYF; cdr3_nt: TGTGCCAGCAGCCACGTATACGGGACAGAAGAGACCCAGTACTTC
cdr3_length: 14; d_call: NA; v_call: TRBV7-9; clone_size: NA; j_call: TRBJ2-5; cdr3_aa: CASSILATQETQYF; cdr3_nt: TGTGCCAGCAGCATCCTAGCGACCCAAGAGACCCAGTACTTC
cdr3_length: 15; d_call: NA; v_call: TRBV27; clone_size: once; j_call: TRBJ1-2; cdr3_aa: CASSLVGGLSYGYTF; cdr3_nt: TGTGCCAGCAGTTTAGTGGGGGGGCTATCCTATGGCTACACCTTC
cdr3_length: 17; d_call: TRBD2; v_call: TRBV5-6; clone_size: NA; j_call: TRBJ2-7; cdr3_aa: CASSLAATSGDSYEQYF; cdr3_nt: TGTGCCAGCAGCTTGGCCGCGACTAGCGGGGATTCCTACGAGCAGTACTTC
cdr3_length: 13; d_call: NA; v_call: TRBV28; clone_size: many; j_call: TRBJ1-4; cdr3_aa: CASSLHLAGLLFF; cdr3_nt: TGTGCCAGCAGTTTACATCTGGCGGGGTTACTGTTTTTT
cdr3_length: 14; d_call: TRBD2; v_call: TRBV19; clone_size: NA; j_call: TRBJ2-5; cdr3_aa: CASSPGGHQETQYF; cdr3_nt: TGTGCCAGTAGCCCGGGGGGGCACCAAGAGACCCAGTACTTC
cdr3_length: 18; d_call: TRBD1; v_call: TRBV28; clone_size: NA; j_call: TRBJ1-1; cdr3_aa: CASSQTGTGRTMNTEAFF; cdr3_nt: TGTGCCAGCAGTCAAACGGGGACAGGTCGGACTATGAACACTGAAGCTTTCTTT
cdr3_length: 12; d_call: NA; v_call: TRBV9; clone_size: once; j_call: TRBJ2-1; cdr3_aa: CASSVGLEKQFF; cdr3_nt: TGTGCCAGCAGCGTAGGTCTAGAGAAGCAGTTCTTC
cdr3_length: 12; d_call: NA; v_call: TRBV28; clone_size: once; j_call: TRBJ1-5; cdr3_aa: CASRKGVRPQHF; cdr3_nt: TGTGCCAGCAGGAAGGGAGTGCGGCCCCAGCATTTT
cdr3_length: 13; d_call: NA; v_call: TRBV6-6; clone_size: NA; j_call: TRBJ2-7; cdr3_aa: CASRGDTWYEQYF; cdr3_nt: TGTGCCAGTCGGGGGGACACTTGGTACGAGCAGTACTTC
cdr3_length: 17; d_call: NA; v_call: TRBV9; clone_size: NA; j_call: TRBJ1-5; cdr3_aa: CASSPTSGDYSNQPQHF; cdr3_nt: TGTGCCAGCAGCCCCACTTCGGGAGATTATAGCAATCAGCCCCAGCATTTT